One and the same sample provided the 25 T cell receptor beta chains below, sequenced in a study of early T cells in non-severe SARS-CoV-2 infection. Via MiXCR, TCRdb re-called the 5' RACE reads, giving one row per CDR3 protein. Of some 71,000 distinct CDR3 sequences detected, approximately 14% appear once; the ten largest clones hold over 13%. Sample: whole blood. The source is an adult who was a healthcare worker with PCR-confirmed SARS-CoV-2 infection or an uninfected control (not recorded which).

This clonotype appeared a few times. This chain uses TRBV5-5 with TRBJ2-1; 9 bases are a match to TRBD2. Per the germline V gene, CDR1 is SGHKS and CDR2 is YYEKEE (reference sequence). The length of the CDR3 is 13 residues. With 6 bases clipped from V and 12 bases from J, the junction kept 10 bases outside the gene matches. The CDR3 region is CASKSGGTMRQFF. Here the CDR3 DNA reads TGTGCCAGCAAAAGCGGGGGGACAATGAGGCAGTTCTTC.

This clonotype was observed at least ten times. The CDR3 is CASRPAGTGEANEQFF. CDR3 in DNA: TGTGCCAGCAGACCCGCCGGGACAGGAGAAGCCAATGAGCAGTTCTTC. J is TRBJ2-1 and V is TRBV6-2 or TRBV6-3; TRBD1 aligns across 8 bases. From germline, CDR1 is MNHEY and CDR2 SVGEGT. Trimming at V came to 6 bases and at J to 6 bases, leaving 13 bases not matched to a gene. The CDR3 is 16 amino acids.

This clonotype was seen a few times. The chain carries TRBV28 and TRBJ2-1; 11 nucleotides agree with TRBD1. The CDR3 spans 16 residues. Germline V CDR1 and CDR2: MDHEN, SYDVKM. Trimming cost V 10 bases and J 7 bases; bases outside gene matches: 15. In DNA form, the CDR3 reads TGTGCCACCTTGACCGACCGGGACAGGGGGAGAAATGAGCAGTTCTTC. Translating gives CATLTDRDRGRNEQFF. Supplemented by reference TRBV28 and TRBJ2-1, the full variable domain reads DVKVTQSSRYLVKRTGEKVFLECVQDMDHENMFWYRQDPGLGLRLIYFSYDVKMKEKGDIPEGYSVSREKKERFSLILESASTNQTSMYLCATLTDRDRGRNEQFFGPGTRLTVL.

This clonotype has just a few counts. The genes are TRBV12-3 or TRBV12-4 and TRBJ1-3; D uncertain. V dropped 7 bases and J dropped 3 bases, with 16 bases sitting between them. This CDR3 spans 15 amino acids. CDR3 sequence reads: CASTLGGSGGNTIYF. As DNA, the CDR3 is TGTGCCAGCACTCTGGGAGGGTCCGGTGGAAACACCATATATTTT.

This chain uses TRBV5-1 with TRBJ2-6, with D tentatively TRBD1 (5 bases). The V gene's germline CDR1 is SGHRS and CDR2 YFSETQ. This CDR3 contains 14 residues. Trimming took off 4 bases at V and 2 bases at J, with 7 bases between the two ends. The CDR3 reads CASSEQAGANVLTF. In DNA, the CDR3 is TGCGCCAGCAGCGAACAGGCTGGGGCCAACGTCCTGACTTTC. The full variable domain, in which reference TRBV5-1 and TRBJ2-6 provide the parts outside the CDR3, is KAGVTQTPRYLIKTRGQQVTLSCSPISGHRSVSWYQQTPGQGLQFLFEYFSETQRNKGNFPGRFSGRQFSNSRSEMNVSTLELGDSALYLCASSEQAGANVLTFGAGSRLTVL.

This clonotype has at least ten counts. The chain is built from TRBV20-1 and TRBJ2-7; TRBD1 matches at 10 bases. The CDR3 has 15 residues. Looked up from germline, CDR1 is DFQATT and CDR2 is SNEGSKA (reference sequence). The V segment lost 4 bases and the J segment 5 bases; nucleotides outside the gene matches: 11. CDR3 sequence: CSATPGQGTVHEQYF. The CDR3 nucleotides read TGCAGTGCTACCCCGGGACAGGGGACGGTCCACGAGCAGTACTTC.

This clonotype was recorded a few times. The chain couples TRBV28 to TRBJ1-2; D not resolved. With 5 bases removed from V and 4 bases from J, the gap between germline ends came to 8 bases. Germline assignment: CDR1 MDHEN and CDR2 SYDVKM. CDR3 length: 12 amino acids. CDR3: CASSPDTYGYTF. In DNA form, the CDR3 reads TGTGCCAGCAGTCCTGACACCTATGGCTACACCTTC.

This clonotype was seen only a few times. This chain connects TRBV6-1 to TRBJ2-7; D is unclear. V was cut by 1 base and J by 0 bases, with 7 bases left in between. Germline lookup yields CDR1 MNHNS and CDR2 SASEGT. The CDR3 has 14 residues. In nucleotides, the CDR3 is TGTGCCAGCAGTGAAGAAGGCTACTCCTACGAGCAGTACTTC. Its translation: CASSEEGYSYEQYF.

This clonotype was observed a single time. V gene TRBV20-1 combines with J gene TRBJ2-2, with TRBD2 matching over 9 bases. The CDR3 contains 15 residues. CDR1 and CDR2 (germline): DFQATT, SNEGSKA (reference sequence). V was clipped by 5 bases and J by 0 bases; unmatched bases: 4. This CDR3 is CSAGRLAANTGELFF. The DNA of the CDR3 is TGCAGTGCTGGAAGACTAGCGGCGAACACCGGGGAGCTGTTTTTT.

This clonotype was detected a few times. J is TRBJ2-1 and V is TRBV6-5; 8 bases are shared with TRBD2. After removal of 3 bases from V and 10 bases from J, the junction contained 5 bases not matched to a gene. Looked up from germline, CDR1 is MNHEY and CDR2 is SVGAGI. CDR3 length: 13 amino acids. Here the CDR3 reads CASSYSGVGEQFF. In DNA, the CDR3 is TGTGCCAGCAGTTATAGCGGGGTTGGAGAGCAGTTCTTC.

This clonotype has ten or more counts. J is TRBJ2-2 and V is TRBV6-4; 8 bases are a match to TRBD2. Germline assignment: CDR1 MRHNA and CDR2 SNTAGT. The CDR3 covers 16 residues. V lost 6 bases to trimming and J lost 0 bases; unmatched junction nucleotides: 6. The CDR3 here is CASSIGRASNTGELFF. Written as DNA, the CDR3 is TGTGCCAGCAGCATCGGGAGGGCTTCGAACACCGGGGAGCTGTTTTTT.

This clonotype was seen a few times. This chain's CDR3 is CASSISLAGGPAHDEQFF. In DNA, the CDR3 is TGTGCCAGTAGTATTAGTCTAGCGGGGGGGCCGGCACACGATGAGCAGTTCTTC. The chain uses TRBV19 and TRBJ2-1; 12 bases are a match to TRBD2. Trimming took 3 bases from V and 8 from J; bases not matched to a gene: 14. The CDR3 has 18 residues. In germline, CDR1 is LNHDA, CDR2 SQIVND (reference sequence).

Many counts were recorded for this clonotype. V usage is TRBV7-6 and J usage is TRBJ2-5, with TRBD2 matching over 11 bases. The CDR3 sequence is 16 residues long. Germline V lookup: CDR1 SGHVS, CDR2 FNYEAQ. The ends lost 5 bases at V and 1 base at J; junction bases unmatched: 6. DNA for the CDR3: TGTGCCAGCAGCCCCACTAGCGGGGGAATCCAAGAGACCCAGTACTTC. Its protein is CASSPTSGGIQETQYF. Full variable domain (rest looked up from reference TRBV7-6 and TRBJ2-5): GAGVSQSPRYKVTKRGQDVALRCDPISGHVSLYWYRQALGQGPEFLTYFNYEAQQDKSGLPNDRFSAERPEGSISTLTIQRTEQRDSAMYRCASSPTSGGIQETQYFGPGTRLLVL.

The chain employs TRBV6-2 or TRBV6-3 and TRBJ2-1; 7 bases are shared with TRBD1. The CDR3 runs 14 residues. V shed 5 bases and J 4 bases; nucleotides not matched to a gene: 5. CDR1 and CDR2 from the germline V gene are MNHEY and SVGEGT. CDR3: CASSPRQGYNEQFF. DNA for the CDR3: TGTGCCAGCAGTCCCAGACAGGGATACAATGAGCAGTTCTTC.

This clonotype was counted only a few times. This chain connects TRBV6-2 or TRBV6-3 to TRBJ1-1; TRBD1 is a possible D gene (6 bases). Germline loops: CDR1 MNHEY, CDR2 SVGEGT. The length of the CDR3 is 15 residues. Trimming took off 4 bases at V and 6 bases at J, with 18 bases between the two ends. CDR3 protein: CASSLPWQGMPEAFF. CDR3 coding DNA: TGTGCCAGCAGTTTACCCTGGCAGGGGATGCCTGAAGCTTTCTTT.

This clonotype was picked up a small number of times. The V call is TRBV6-5, the J call TRBJ1-6; D not certain. CDR3 length: 13 amino acids. From germline, CDR1 is MNHEY and CDR2 SVGAGI. With 0 bases removed from V and 7 bases from J, the gap between germline ends came to 4 bases. The CDR3 here is CASSYSNNSPLHF. The CDR3 coding sequence is TGTGCCAGCAGTTACTCGAACAATTCACCCCTCCACTTT.

The V gene is TRBV7-9, the J gene TRBJ2-3; D is unresolved. Trimming stripped 5 bases from V and 2 bases from J, with 14 bases between. Germline lookup yields CDR1 SEHNR and CDR2 FQNEAQ (reference sequence). The CDR3 is made up of 15 amino acids. The CDR3 region has the DNA TGTGCCAGCAGCGAAGTCGGCCGGGTCACAGATACGCAGTATTTT. This sequence encodes CASSEVGRVTDTQYF.

The chain is built from TRBV5-6 and TRBJ1-4; possibly TRBD1 for D (5 bases). This CDR3 is 16 amino acids long. V dropped 2 bases and J dropped 5 bases, with 16 bases sitting between them. Germline CDR1 is SGHDT and CDR2 is YYEEEE. CDR3: CASSLNIGGENEKLFF. The DNA of the CDR3 is TGTGCCAGCAGCTTAAATATCGGGGGAGAGAATGAAAAACTGTTTTTT.

This rearrangement joins TRBV7-9 to TRBJ2-6; D uncertain. Germline V CDR1 and CDR2: SEHNR, FQNEAQ (reference sequence). V dropped 7 bases and J dropped 6 bases, with 7 bases sitting between them. CDR3 size: 12 residues. The CDR3 DNA reads as TGTGCCAGCATCTTCGAGGCCAACGTCCTGACTTTC. Protein: CASIFEANVLTF. The whole variable domain, remainder taken from reference TRBV7-9 and TRBJ2-6, is DTGVSQNPRHKITKRGQNVTFRCDPISEHNRLYWYRQTLGQGPEFLTYFQNEAQLEKSRLLSDRFSAERPKGSFSTLEIQRTEQGDSAMYLCASIFEANVLTFGAGSRLTVL.

The chain uses TRBV11-2 and TRBJ1-4; D not certain. Germline V gene data show CDR1 as SGHAT and CDR2 as FQNNGV. The ends were cut back, 3 bases at V and 5 bases at J, with 7 bases in the middle. There are 13 residues in the CDR3. The CDR3 is CASSFGVNEKLFF. CDR3 coding DNA: TGTGCCAGCAGCTTTGGAGTAAATGAAAAACTGTTTTTT. The variable domain in full, with the rest retrieved from reference TRBV11-2 and TRBJ1-4, is EAGVAQSPRYKIIEKRQSVAFWCNPISGHATLYWYQQILGQGPKLLIQFQNNGVVDDSQLPKDRFSAERLKGVDSTLKIQPAKLEDSAVYLCASSFGVNEKLFFGSGTQLSVL.

V and J are TRBV29-1 and TRBJ1-1; D gene ambiguous. This CDR3 is built from 12 residues. V was trimmed by 4 bases and J by 5 bases, leaving 11 bases between them. Germline V lookup: CDR1 SQVTM, CDR2 ANQGSEA. The CDR3 DNA is TGCAGCGTTGGTCGTCGGATTACTGAAGCTTTCTTT. Encoded protein: CSVGRRITEAFF.

This clonotype turned up a few times. The V gene is TRBV29-1, the J gene TRBJ2-7; perhaps D is TRBD1 or TRBD2 (5 bases each). From germline, CDR1 is SQVTM and CDR2 ANQGSEA. CDR3 length equals 12 residues. Trimming pared 3 bases from V and 2 bases from J, leaving 8 bases between. The DNA of the CDR3 is TGCAGCGTTGAGGGGGAGACCTACGAGCAGTACTTC. It encodes CSVEGETYEQYF.

This clonotype was counted many times. This chain joins TRBV11-2 and TRBJ1-2; TRBD1 aligns across 7 bases. Trimming removed 5 bases from V and 1 base from J; junction bases left unmatched: 7. The CDR3 runs to 15 residues. Germline values: CDR1 SGHAT, CDR2 FQNNGV. Written as DNA, the CDR3 is TGTGCCAGCAGCCTAACAGGGGCCTATAACTATGGCTACACCTTC. Amino acids: CASSLTGAYNYGYTF.

This clonotype is categorized as medium-sized (0.01 to 0.1%). The chain carries TRBV11-2 and TRBJ2-3, with D uncertain. CDR1 and CDR2 (germline): SGHAT, FQNNGV. Trimming stripped 5 bases from V and 3 bases from J, with 15 bases between. The CDR3 has 15 residues. The CDR3 region is CASSLRHARTDTQYF. The DNA for the CDR3 is TGTGCCAGCAGCCTACGTCACGCCAGGACAGATACGCAGTATTTT.

In its sample, this clonotype was seen many times. This chain links TRBV15 with TRBJ2-5; 9 bases align to TRBD2. Germline CDR1 is LNHNV and CDR2 is YYDKDF (reference sequence). With V trimmed by 6 bases and J by 3 bases, 5 bases remained unmatched. This CDR3 is built from 14 residues. CDR3 in amino acids: CATSIGGGEETQYF. For the CDR3, the DNA is TGTGCCACCAGTATTGGCGGGGGGGAAGAGACCCAGTACTTC.